One and the same sample provided the 2 T cell receptor beta chains below, sequenced in a study of CD8 T cells in Susac syndrome. Random hexamers were used to reverse transcribe the RNA input (about 0.5 to 1 ug). TCRdb analysed the immunoSEQ multiplex PCR reads with MiXCR anew, one entry per CDR3 protein. The data show around 180,000 distinct CDR3 sequences, with 85% to 95% seen just once and 0.15% to 0.2% held by the top ten. What was sequenced was CD8+ T cells from PBMCs. The receptors come from a human donor with multiple sclerosis.

The gene calls are TRBV5-4 and TRBJ2-2; no clear D gene. Germline CDR1 reads SGHNT; CDR2 reads YYREEE (reference sequence). With 0 bases removed from V and 9 bases from J, the gap between germline ends came to 3 bases. This CDR3 is built from 11 residues. The CDR3 DNA follows: TGTGCCAGCAGCTTGGGGAGGGAGCTGTTTTTT. Amino acid sequence: CASSLGRELFF.

The V call is TRBV27, the J call TRBJ2-1; unclear D gene. The ends were cut back, 3 bases at V and 5 bases at J, with 5 bases in the middle. In germline, CDR1 is MNHEY, CDR2 SMNVEV (reference sequence). The CDR3 is made up of 12 amino acids. CDR3: CASSFGNNEQFF. CDR3 DNA sequence: TGTGCCAGCAGTTTTGGGAACAATGAGCAGTTCTTC.